The 9 T cell receptor beta chains in this list originate from one sample, sequenced in a study of response to subunit inactivated influenza vaccine. TCRdb re-derived calls from the RT-PCR reads in MiXCR, one entry per CDR3 protein. The table has hundreds of thousands of distinct CDR3 sequences, around 20% seen once; the top ten hold about a tenth. This sample comprised PBMCs from blood, obtained 21 months after vaccination. Source of these receptors: a man between 45 and 75 years old who received an inactivated influenza vaccine.

V usage is TRBV20-1 and J usage is TRBJ1-3; D call uncertain. V was clipped by 4 bases and J by 0 bases, with 13 bases between them. The CDR3 runs to 15 residues. In germline, CDR1 is DFQATT, CDR2 SNEGSKA (reference sequence). The CDR3 bases are TGCAGTGCTACTCCTAGACGGGACTCTGGAAACACCATATATTTT. This translates into CSATPRRDSGNTIYF.

CDR3 nucleotide sequence: TGTGCCAGTAGTATAGGACGTACCTCCTACGAGCAGTACTTC. It is translated as CASSIGRTSYEQYF. The V call is TRBV19, the J call TRBJ2-7; no definite D call. The CDR3 spans 14 residues. From germline, CDR1 is LNHDA and CDR2 SQIVND (reference sequence). V lost 1 base to trimming and J lost 0 bases, with 7 bases between them.

This sequence joins TRBV20-1 and TRBJ2-3; D uncertain. CDR3 length equals 14 residues. V was clipped by 1 base and J by 4 bases, with 12 bases between them. The germline gives CDR1 DFQATT, CDR2 SNEGSKA (reference sequence). CDR3 sequence reads: CSARGASGSDTQYF. CDR3 DNA: TGCAGTGCTAGAGGAGCCTCCGGGTCAGATACGCAGTATTTT.

This clonotype has just a few counts. V usage is TRBV24-1 and J usage is TRBJ1-5; D gene unclear. Germline CDR1 reads KGHDR; CDR2 reads SFDVKD. Between the trimmed V and J ends, which lost 3 bases and 2 bases, there was a span of 7 bases. The CDR3 consists of 14 residues. CDR3 in DNA: TGTGCCACCAGTGATCCTACCCGCAATCAGCCCCAGCATTTT. It codes for CATSDPTRNQPQHF.

The chain recombines TRBV5-6 with TRBJ2-1; TRBD2 aligns across 11 bases. The length of the CDR3 is 16 residues. The trim removed 4 bases at V and 4 bases at J, leaving 7 bases unmatched. Germline V gene sequence: CDR1 SGHDT, CDR2 YYEEEE. CDR3 in DNA: TGTGCCAGCAGCCCAATAGCGGGGGGGCTATACAATGAGCAGTTCTTC. Encoded protein: CASSPIAGGLYNEQFF.

This clonotype turned up a few times. The rearrangement joins TRBV5-1 to TRBJ1-1, with D unclear. CDR1 SGHRS and CDR2 YFSETQ come from the germline V gene. The CDR3 is 14 residues long. V lost 2 bases and J 1 base, leaving 9 bases between the germline ends. CDR3 coding DNA: TGCGCCAGCAGCTTCGCATCCCGGAACACTGAAGCTTTCTTT. Translation gives CASSFASRNTEAFF.

The V call is TRBV4-1, the J call TRBJ1-6; perhaps TRBD1 as D (5 bases). From germline, CDR1 is MGHRA and CDR2 YSYEKL. V lost 1 base, J lost 5 bases, and 18 bases lay in between. This CDR3 has 18 residues. CDR3 sequence: CASSQATPTAANNSPLHF. In DNA form, the CDR3 reads TGCGCCAGCAGCCAAGCCACCCCGACAGCGGCGAATAATTCACCCCTCCACTTT.

This chain links TRBV6-2 or TRBV6-3 with TRBJ1-6, with D possibly matching TRBD1 (6 bases). Per germline, CDR1 MNHEY and CDR2 SVGEGT. The CDR3 totals 18 residues. The V and J ends lost 2 bases and 7 bases respectively, with 21 bases between them. CDR3 bases: TGTGCCAGCAGTTACGCGGCAGGGACACCGGGCGAAAATTCACCCCTCCACTTT. It yields the protein CASSYAAGTPGENSPLHF.

This clonotype showed up just a few times. The chain is built from TRBV18 and TRBJ2-5; D may correspond to TRBD1 or TRBD2 (5 bases each). Per the germline V gene, CDR1 is KGHSH and CDR2 is LQKENI. V was pared by 5 bases and J by 7 bases, with 14 bases between. The CDR3 is made up of 13 amino acids. In nucleotides, the CDR3 is TGTGCCAGCTCAAATCGGGACCGTGGGACCCAGTACTTC. Protein product: CASSNRDRGTQYF.